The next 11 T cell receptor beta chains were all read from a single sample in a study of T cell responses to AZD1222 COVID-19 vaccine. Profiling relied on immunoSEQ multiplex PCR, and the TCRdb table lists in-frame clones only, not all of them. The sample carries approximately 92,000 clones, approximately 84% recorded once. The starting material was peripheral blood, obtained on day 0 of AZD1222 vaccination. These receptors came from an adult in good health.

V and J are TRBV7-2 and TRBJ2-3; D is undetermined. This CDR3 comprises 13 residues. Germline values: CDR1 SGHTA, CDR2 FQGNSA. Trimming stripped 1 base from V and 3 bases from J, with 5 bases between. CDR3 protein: CASSLDQTDTQYF. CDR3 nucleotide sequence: TGTGCCAGCAGCTTAGACCAGACAGATACGCAGTATTTT.

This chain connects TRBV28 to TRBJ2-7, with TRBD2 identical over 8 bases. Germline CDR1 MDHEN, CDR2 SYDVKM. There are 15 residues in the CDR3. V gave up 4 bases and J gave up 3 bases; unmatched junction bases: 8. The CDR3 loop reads CASSSGVAGNYEQYF. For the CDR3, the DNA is TGTGCCAGCAGTTCCGGGGTAGCGGGAAACTACGAGCAGTACTTC.

As DNA, the CDR3 is TGTGCCAGCTCGCGAGGAGGGCAAGAGACCCAGTACTTC. Protein: CASSRGGQETQYF. The chain combines TRBV2 with TRBJ2-5; tentative D call: TRBD2 (6 bases). V lost 8 bases, J lost 2 bases, and 12 bases lay in between. Germline CDR1 is SNHLY and CDR2 is FYNNEI. This CDR3 is built from 13 residues.

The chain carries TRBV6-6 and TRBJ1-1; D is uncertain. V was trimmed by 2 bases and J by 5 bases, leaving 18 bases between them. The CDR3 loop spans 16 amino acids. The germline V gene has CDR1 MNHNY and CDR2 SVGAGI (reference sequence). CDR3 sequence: CASSYRNVWEGTEAFF. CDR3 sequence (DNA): TGTGCCAGCAGTTACCGAAACGTTTGGGAGGGAACTGAAGCTTTCTTT.

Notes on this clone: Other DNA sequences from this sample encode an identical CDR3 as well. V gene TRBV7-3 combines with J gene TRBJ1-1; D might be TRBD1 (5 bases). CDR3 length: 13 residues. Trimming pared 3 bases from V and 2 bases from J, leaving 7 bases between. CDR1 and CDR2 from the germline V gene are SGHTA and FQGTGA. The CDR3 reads CASSFGGNTEAFF. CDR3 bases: TGTGCCAGCAGCTTCGGGGGAAACACTGAAGCTTTCTTT.

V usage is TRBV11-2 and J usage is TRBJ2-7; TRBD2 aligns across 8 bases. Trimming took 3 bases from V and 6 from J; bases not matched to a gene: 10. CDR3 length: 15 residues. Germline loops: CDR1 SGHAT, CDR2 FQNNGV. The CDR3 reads CASSFGASGSREQYF. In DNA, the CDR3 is TGTGCCAGCAGCTTTGGGGCGAGCGGGAGCCGCGAGCAGTACTTC. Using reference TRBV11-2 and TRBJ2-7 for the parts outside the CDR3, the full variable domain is EAGVAQSPRYKIIEKRQSVAFWCNPISGHATLYWYQQILGQGPKLLIQFQNNGVVDDSQLPKDRFSAERLKGVDSTLKIQPAKLEDSAVYLCASSFGASGSREQYFGPGTRLTVT.

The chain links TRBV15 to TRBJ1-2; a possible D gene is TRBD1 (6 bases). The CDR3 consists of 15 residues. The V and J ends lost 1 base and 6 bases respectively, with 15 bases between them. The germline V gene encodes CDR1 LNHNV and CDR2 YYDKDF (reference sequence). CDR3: CATSRVVGQGHGYTF. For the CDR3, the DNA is TGTGCCACCAGCAGAGTTGTAGGTCAGGGGCATGGCTACACCTTC.

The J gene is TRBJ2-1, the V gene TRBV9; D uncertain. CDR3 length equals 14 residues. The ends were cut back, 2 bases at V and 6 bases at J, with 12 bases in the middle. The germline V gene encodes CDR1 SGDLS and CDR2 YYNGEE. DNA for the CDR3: TGTGCCAGCAGCGTGGCCGTGGGCGGCAATGAGCAGTTCTTC. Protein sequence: CASSVAVGGNEQFF.

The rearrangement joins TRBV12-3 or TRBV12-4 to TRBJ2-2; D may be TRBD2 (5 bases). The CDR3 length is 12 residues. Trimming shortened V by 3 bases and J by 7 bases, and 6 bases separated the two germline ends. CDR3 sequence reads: CASSFSGGELFF. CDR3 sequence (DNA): TGTGCCAGCAGTTTCAGCGGCGGGGAGCTGTTTTTT.

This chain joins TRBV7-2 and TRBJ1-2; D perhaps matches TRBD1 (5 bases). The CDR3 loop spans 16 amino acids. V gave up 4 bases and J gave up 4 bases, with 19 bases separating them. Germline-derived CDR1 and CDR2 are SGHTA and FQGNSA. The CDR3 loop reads CASSSRTLPSSYGYTF. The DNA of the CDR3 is TGTGCCAGCAGCTCTAGGACATTACCCTCGAGCTATGGCTACACCTTC. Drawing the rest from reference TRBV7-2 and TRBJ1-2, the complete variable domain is GAGVSQSPSNKVTEKGKDVELRCDPISGHTALYWYRQSLGQGLEFLIYFQGNSAPDKSGLPSDRFSAERTGGSVSTLTIQRTQQEDSAVYLCASSSRTLPSSYGYTFGSGTRLTVV.

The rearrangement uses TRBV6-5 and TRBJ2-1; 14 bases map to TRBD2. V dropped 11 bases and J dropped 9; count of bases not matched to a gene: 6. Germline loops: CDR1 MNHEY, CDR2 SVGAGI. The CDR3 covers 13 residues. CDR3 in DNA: TGTGCCGTCATGGGACTAGCGGGAGTTGAGCAGTTCTTC. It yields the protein CAVMGLAGVEQFF.